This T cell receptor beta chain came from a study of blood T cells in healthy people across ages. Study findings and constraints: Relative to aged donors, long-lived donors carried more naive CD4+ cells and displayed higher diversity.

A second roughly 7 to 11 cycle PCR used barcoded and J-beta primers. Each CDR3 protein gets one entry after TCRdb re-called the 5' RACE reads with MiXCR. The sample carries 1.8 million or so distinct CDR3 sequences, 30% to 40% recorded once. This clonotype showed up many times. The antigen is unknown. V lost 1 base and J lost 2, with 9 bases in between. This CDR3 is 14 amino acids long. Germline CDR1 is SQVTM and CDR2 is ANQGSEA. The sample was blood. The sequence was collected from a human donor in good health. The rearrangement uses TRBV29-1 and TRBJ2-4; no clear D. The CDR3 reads CSVEVGSTKNIQYF. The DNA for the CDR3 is TGCAGCGTTGAAGTTGGCTCGACCAAAAACATTCAGTACTTC.